The table lists the clone carrying this TCR beta chain with many counts. The antigen is undetermined. Alpha and beta constant-region primers primed reverse transcription of about 0.5 ug RNA. Alpha and beta chain libraries were made separately by chain-specific third strand synthesis with multiplexing indices. The SP2 site served as the priming point for second strand synthesis. TCRdb passed the 5' RACE reads through MiXCR, listing each CDR3 protein once. The sample has 19,000 or so distinct CDR3 sequences, about 9% seen once; the top ten hold approximately 7.1%. This record comes from a study of HIV-infected patients and healthy controls. Study-level points and caveats: In HIV-infected patients, the apparent post-therapy Gini index recovery did not replicate in size-matched data. During therapy, HIV-associated CDR3s fell significantly in frequency, while CMV-associated CDR3s did not change significantly.

No cell fractionation was done, so the repertoire covers all unsorted peripheral blood T cells. Per germline, CDR1 MNHEY and CDR2 SMNVEV (reference sequence). The CDR3 consists of 14 residues. V was shortened by 5 bases and J by 0 bases, with 11 bases between the two germline ends. The chain carries TRBV27 and TRBJ2-7, with D possibly TRBD1 on 5 matching bases. This receptor was taken from an adult in good health. The source material was blood. The CDR3, as DNA: TGTGCCAGCAGTCCTAACAGGACCTCCTACGAGCAGTACTTC. Protein sequence: CASSPNRTSYEQYF.